The sequence of this T cell receptor beta chain was determined in a study of blood T cell repertoires in COVID-19 (dated by TCRdb to the early 2020s). For the wider study: Samples covering the acute and convalescent phases of COVID-19 were provided by collaborators in the United States, Italy and Spain. The prospective study material was composed of cDNA or gDNA derived from T cells, B-cell-depleted T cells, or PBMCs. Deeply sampled blood TCRbeta repertoires from subjects exposed to, actively infected with, or recovered from COVID-19 were included in the dataset. A freely available public database, intended as a resource for researchers studying the immune response to SARS-CoV-2, is where the repertoires were released. Samples came from the ongoing ImmuneRACE study (first 160 participants) plus 1,254 subjects from 6 global collaborators. A de-identified subject ID, COVID-19 status, age in years and sex were almost always included in the sample metadata. HLA class I and class II types, where available, came from metadata supplied by the sample provider rather than from assay-based typing. Broad study findings and their caveats: Clinical and demographic metadata were provided uncurated, with the amount varying by source and participant.

The immunoSEQ Assay, a bias-controlled multiplex PCR, was used to amplify TCRbeta CDR3 regions from genomic DNA. In the original analysis: Nucleated cell counts per sample were estimated from amplification of reference gene primers within the assay. To quantify the absolute abundance of each unique TCRbeta CDR3 rearrangement, sequence reads were collapsed and filtered. Productive Simpson clonality was computed per sample as the square root of Simpson's diversity index over productive rearrangements. Not all clones reach the TCRdb copy of this immuneACCESS table, which keeps in-frame sequences only. Checked studies attribute under half of the gap to unresolved V genes and leave the rest unexplained. V, J and clone size reflect that table, while D and trimming were determined from the DNA. In all, the sample holds around 300,000 clones, and roughly nine tenths of those were seen once. The ten largest clones represent 2% to 2.5% of the sample.

Participants in the prospective study were enrolled through a virtual design, were aged roughly 18 to 100 years, and lived in roughly 26 United States geographic areas. In the prospective study, participants were assigned to cohorts based on the clinical history participants reported in a screening survey and a study questionnaire. Recovered participants in ImmuneRACE Cohort 3 were defined by two consecutive negative NP/OP PCR tests, clearance by a healthcare professional, or resolution of symptoms. Mobile phlebotomists in the prospective study collected whole blood, serum and a nasopharyngeal or oropharyngeal swab from every participant. Additional blood draws and questionnaires over a 2-month period could optionally be provided by prospective study participants. Blood samples from the prospective study were shipped frozen or at room temperature prior to DNA extraction. Concerning this clone: No antigen is known for it. The sample holds no much larger clone one base away, and base qualities are not on file.

The CDR3 runs 16 amino acids, cysteine and phenylalanine included. The sequence is cut down to CDR3 DNA, 48 bases in frame from base 1. CDR1 and CDR2, per the germline V gene (reference sequence), are SEHNR and FQNEAQ. Clipping removes 2 bases from V and 1 base from J, with 5 as the unmatched junction base count. The TCR comes from a woman under 30 who had recovered from COVID-19. The chain is made from TRBV7-9 and TRBJ1-3; a stretch of 7 junction bases matches TRBD1. The material sequenced was PBMCs or T cells enriched from blood (not recorded which). The sequenced DNA is TGTGCCAGCAGCTTAAAGGGGGCCAATTCTGGAAACACCATATATTTT. Its amino acids are CASSLKGANSGNTIYF.